Below are 24 T cell receptor beta chains sequenced from a single sample in a study of blood T cells in healthy people across ages. Sample-barcoded 5' priming and a J-beta primer mix drove a second PCR of roughly 7 to 11 cycles. TCRdb independently ran MiXCR on the 5' RACE reads; one entry per CDR3 protein. The sample holds hundreds of thousands of distinct CDR3 sequences, roughly 49% seen once. Sequenced: blood. These receptors were obtained from a woman aged 55-70 years in good health.

CDR3 residues: CASSRNPSGSENEQFF. In DNA form, the CDR3 reads TGTGCCAGCAGCCGCAACCCTAGCGGGAGTGAGAATGAGCAGTTCTTC. The genes are TRBV4-2 and TRBJ2-1; 10 positions agree with TRBD2. Germline V gene sequence: CDR1 LGHNA, CDR2 YNFKEQ. V lost 4 bases and J lost 7; bases outside the gene matches: 10. The CDR3 totals 16 residues.

This clonotype was found a few times. The CDR3 sequence is CASSLAGVAYNEQFF. CDR3 DNA: TGTGCCAGCAGTTTAGCGGGAGTGGCCTACAATGAGCAGTTCTTC. The chain combines TRBV12-3 or TRBV12-4 with TRBJ2-1; tentative D call: TRBD2 (5 bases). This CDR3 is 15 amino acids long. V was clipped by 0 bases and J by 2 bases, with 8 bases between them.

This clonotype was counted between two and nine times. The genes are TRBV30 and TRBJ1-2, with a weak D call TRBD1 (5 bases). The CDR3 totals 15 residues. The V end was cut by 5 bases, the J end by 8 bases, with 24 bases between. CDR1 is GTSNPN, CDR2 SVGIG, per germline (reference sequence). The CDR3 here is CAWSRGTGSVLGYTF. The CDR3 DNA reads TGTGCCTGGTCCCGGGGGACTGGATCGGTTTTAGGCTACACCTTC. Full variable domain (missing parts from reference TRBV30 and TRBJ1-2): SQTIHQWPATLVQPVGSPLSLECTVEGTSNPNLYWYRQAAGRGLQLLFYSVGIGQISSEVPQNLSASRPQDRQFILSSKKLLLSDSGFYLCAWSRGTGSVLGYTFGSGTRLTVV.

As regards this clonotype: The junction differs from germline at one of its ends, possibly a read error. The chain employs TRBV20-1 and TRBJ2-6; no definite D call. CDR3 length equals 15 residues. CDR1 is DFQATT, CDR2 SNEGSKA, per germline (reference sequence). CDR3 DNA sequence: TGCAGTGCTAGAGATCAAGGAACTGGGACCAACGTCCTGACTTTC. It specifies CSARDQGTGTNVLTF.

This clonotype occurred a few times. The chain joins TRBV29-1 to TRBJ2-7, with 9 bases aligning to TRBD1. Per the germline V gene, CDR1 is SQVTM and CDR2 is ANQGSEA. The CDR3 consists of 12 residues. The junction had 2 bases not matched to a gene; V was cut back by 6 bases and J by 2 bases. The DNA for the CDR3 is TGCAGCGTGAGGACAGGGGCCTACGAGCAGTACTTC. Translating it yields CSVRTGAYEQYF.

The gene calls are TRBV12-3 or TRBV12-4 and TRBJ2-3; D remains unclear. The CDR3 sequence is 16 residues long. Trimming took off 3 bases at V and 3 bases at J, with 16 bases between the two ends. DNA for the CDR3: TGTGCCAGCAGTTTCCCAAATGGAGTCGGAACAGATACGCAGTATTTT. Translation gives CASSFPNGVGTDTQYF.

The gene calls are TRBV20-1 and TRBJ1-5; no firm D call. CDR3 length equals 14 residues. Trimming left V 6 bases short and J 1 base short, with 13 bases between. Germline V gene data show CDR1 as DFQATT and CDR2 as SNEGSKA (reference sequence). Here the CDR3 DNA reads TGCAGTGCCAAACGAAGGAGCAGCAATCAGCCCCAGCATTTT. This codes for CSAKRRSSNQPQHF.

V usage is TRBV4-3 and J usage is TRBJ1-1; possibly TRBD1 for D (6 bases). V lost 3 bases and J 7 bases, leaving 12 bases between the germline ends. Germline assignment: CDR1 LGHNA and CDR2 YSLEER. The CDR3 runs 13 residues. The CDR3 bases are TGCGCCAGCAGCCAGGGAACAGGGTGTGAAGCTTTCTTT. The encoded protein is CASSQGTGCEAFF.

V gene TRBV12-3 or TRBV12-4 combines with J gene TRBJ2-1; TRBD1 aligns across 8 bases. J was trimmed by 13 bases and V by 6 bases; bases with no gene match: 11. The CDR3 spans 13 residues. CDR3 residues: CASRQDRAETQFF. CDR3 DNA sequence: TGTGCCAGCAGACAGGACAGGGCGGAGACCCAGTTCTTC.

The chain employs TRBV20-1 and TRBJ2-3; TRBD2 aligns across 13 bases. The CDR3 totals 15 residues. The trim removed 6 bases at V and 3 bases at J, leaving 6 bases unmatched. Germline CDR1 reads DFQATT; CDR2 reads SNEGSKA (reference sequence). The CDR3 nucleotides read TGCAGTGCACCGACGACTAGCGGGAGGACAGATACGCAGTATTTT. This gives the protein CSAPTTSGRTDTQYF.

In its sample, this clonotype was seen once. V gene TRBV6-2 or TRBV6-3 combines with J gene TRBJ2-5, with 9 bases identical to TRBD2. The last part of the DNA fits TRBJ2-7 better; the J call may be wrong. The CDR3 length is 20 residues. CDR1 is MNHEY and CDR2 is SVGEGT in the germline V gene. The CDR3 here is CASSYSSPPTDSGGRYEQYF. CDR3 coding DNA: TGTGCCAGCAGTTACTCATCCCCTCCTACCGATAGCGGGGGACGCTACGAGCAGTACTTC.

The chain recombines TRBV3-1 with TRBJ2-1, with D possibly TRBD1 on 6 matching bases. Per germline, CDR1 LGHDT and CDR2 YNNKEL (reference sequence). Deletions cut 1 base from V and 6 bases from J, with 19 bases between. This CDR3 spans 17 amino acids. This chain's CDR3 is CASSQVSMVGTINEQFF. The CDR3 DNA is TGTGCCAGCAGCCAAGTTTCTATGGTCGGGACAATCAATGAGCAGTTCTTC.

This CDR3 is CASSPLGLAGGHVSYNEQFF. For the CDR3, the DNA is TGCGCCAGCAGCCCTCTGGGACTAGCGGGAGGGCACGTGTCCTACAATGAGCAGTTCTTC. The gene calls are TRBV4-1 and TRBJ2-1, with 16 bases lining up with TRBD2. The length of the CDR3 is 20 residues. V gave up 4 bases and J gave up 1 base; unmatched junction bases: 10. From germline, CDR1 is MGHRA and CDR2 YSYEKL.

The chain employs TRBV7-2 and TRBJ1-1; 7 bases map to TRBD1. This CDR3 has 14 amino acids. Trimming at V came to 5 bases and at J to 2 bases, leaving 5 bases not matched to a gene. The germline V gene has CDR1 SGHTA and CDR2 FQGNSA. The CDR3 DNA reads TGTGCCAGCAGCAAGACAGGGTACAACACTGAAGCTTTCTTT. This sequence encodes CASSKTGYNTEAFF.

The CDR3: CASSLGFKVSGTDTQYF. As DNA, the CDR3 is TGTGCCAGCAGCTTAGGGTTCAAAGTTTCTGGCACAGATACGCAGTATTTT. This chain connects TRBV11-2 to TRBJ2-3; no clear D gene. CDR3 length: 17 amino acids. V lost 1 base, J lost 1 base, and 15 bases lay in between. The germline gives CDR1 SGHAT, CDR2 FQNNGV. Complete variable domain (other parts from reference TRBV11-2 and TRBJ2-3): EAGVAQSPRYKIIEKRQSVAFWCNPISGHATLYWYQQILGQGPKLLIQFQNNGVVDDSQLPKDRFSAERLKGVDSTLKIQPAKLEDSAVYLCASSLGFKVSGTDTQYFGPGTRLTVL.

V and J are TRBV7-2 and TRBJ2-1, with 11 bases lining up with TRBD2. After removal of 3 bases from V and 4 bases from J, the junction contained 5 bases not matched to a gene. The CDR3 runs to 16 residues. Germline lookup yields CDR1 SGHTA and CDR2 FQGNSA. CDR3 amino acids: CASSLVGTSGYNEQFF. In DNA, the CDR3 is TGTGCCAGCAGCTTGGTAGGGACTAGCGGTTACAATGAGCAGTTCTTC.

The chain couples TRBV12-3 or TRBV12-4 to TRBJ1-5; 8 bases align to TRBD1. V lost 3 bases and J lost 7; bases outside the gene matches: 8. The CDR3 has 15 residues. The CDR3 DNA sequence: TGTGCCAGCAGTTTGGGACAGGAAAAGGGCCAGCCCCAGCATTTT. This gives the protein CASSLGQEKGQPQHF.

The chain carries TRBV7-3 and TRBJ2-7; TRBD2 agrees at 10 bases. The CDR3 covers 15 residues. Looked up from germline, CDR1 is SGHTA and CDR2 is FQGTGA. The trim removed 4 bases at V and 7 bases at J, leaving 10 bases unmatched. This chain's CDR3 is CASSWLAGEYNEQYF. Written as DNA, the CDR3 is TGTGCCAGCAGCTGGCTAGCGGGAGAATACAATGAGCAGTACTTC.

The chain employs TRBV20-1 and TRBJ2-3; 9 positions match TRBD1. V gave up 0 bases and J gave up 2 bases; unmatched junction bases: 9. Germline CDR1 reads DFQATT; CDR2 reads SNEGSKA (reference sequence). This CDR3 is built from 17 residues. CDR3 coding DNA: TGCAGTGCTAGAGATCCTTGGGACAGGGATTCCACAGATACGCAGTATTTT. It yields the protein CSARDPWDRDSTDTQYF.

The rearrangement joins TRBV20-1 to TRBJ2-3; maybe TRBD2 (5 bases). This CDR3 has 15 amino acids. The V and J ends lost 3 bases and 4 bases respectively, with 17 bases between them. Looked up from germline, CDR1 is DFQATT and CDR2 is SNEGSKA (reference sequence). The CDR3: CSARNPGGNADTQYF. CDR3 coding DNA: TGCAGTGCTAGGAACCCTGGAGGTAACGCAGATACGCAGTATTTT.

This sequence joins TRBV2 and TRBJ1-2, with a tentative D call TRBD1 (5 bases). The germline gives CDR1 SNHLY, CDR2 FYNNEI. The CDR3 spans 15 residues. Trimming left V 3 bases short and J 6 bases short, with 17 bases between. The CDR3 coding sequence is TGTGCCAGCAGTGAGCCCATAATGATGGGGGATGGCTACACCTTC. Translated, it gives CASSEPIMMGDGYTF.

A remark on this clonotype: Since a much larger clone is just one base distant, this may be a read error. CDR3 residues: CSATGLAGGPINEQYF. The CDR3 DNA reads TGCAGTGCTACGGGACTAGCGGGAGGGCCGATCAATGAGCAGTACTTC. V gene TRBV20-1 combines with J gene TRBJ2-7; TRBD2 agrees at 16 bases. Trimming took 4 bases from V and 7 from J; bases not matched to a gene: 10. This CDR3 is 16 amino acids long. Germline loops: CDR1 DFQATT, CDR2 SNEGSKA (reference sequence).

This clonotype showed up just a few times. The chain is built from TRBV4-2 and TRBJ1-1; 8 nucleotides align to TRBD1. This CDR3 has 15 residues. The germline V gene has CDR1 LGHNA and CDR2 YNFKEQ. V lost 3 bases, J lost 0 bases, and 3 bases stayed unmatched. The CDR3 sequence is CASSHEQGVNTEAFF. CDR3 DNA sequence: TGTGCCAGCAGCCATGAACAGGGGGTGAACACTGAAGCTTTCTTT.

This chain joins TRBV5-1 and TRBJ2-1; no firm D call. Trimming took off 4 bases at V and 13 bases at J, with 18 bases between the two ends. Germline V gives CDR1 SGHRS, CDR2 YFSETQ. CDR3 length equals 13 residues. As DNA, the CDR3 is TGCGCCAGCAGCCCCAACCCACAAGAGACCCAGTTCTTC. The encoded protein is CASSPNPQETQFF.